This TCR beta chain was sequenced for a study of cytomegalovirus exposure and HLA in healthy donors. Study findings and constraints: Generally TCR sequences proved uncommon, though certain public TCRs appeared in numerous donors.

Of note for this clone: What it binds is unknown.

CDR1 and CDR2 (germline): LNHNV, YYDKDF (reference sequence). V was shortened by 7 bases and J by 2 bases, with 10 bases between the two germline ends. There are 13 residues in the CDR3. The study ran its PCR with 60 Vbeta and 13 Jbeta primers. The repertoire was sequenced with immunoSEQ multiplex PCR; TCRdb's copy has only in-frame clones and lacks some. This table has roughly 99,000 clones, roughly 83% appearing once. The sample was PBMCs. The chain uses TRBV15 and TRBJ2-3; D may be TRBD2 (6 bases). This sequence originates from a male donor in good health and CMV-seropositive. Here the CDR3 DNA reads TGTGCCACCACCCTAGCGTACACAGATACGCAGTATTTT. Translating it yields CATTLAYTDTQYF. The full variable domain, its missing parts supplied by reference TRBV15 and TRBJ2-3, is DAMVIQNPRYQVTQFGKPVTLSCSQTLNHNVMYWYQQKSSQAPKLLFHYYDKDFNNEADTPDNFQSRRPNTSFCFLDIRSPGLGDTAMYLCATTLAYTDTQYFGPGTRLTVL.